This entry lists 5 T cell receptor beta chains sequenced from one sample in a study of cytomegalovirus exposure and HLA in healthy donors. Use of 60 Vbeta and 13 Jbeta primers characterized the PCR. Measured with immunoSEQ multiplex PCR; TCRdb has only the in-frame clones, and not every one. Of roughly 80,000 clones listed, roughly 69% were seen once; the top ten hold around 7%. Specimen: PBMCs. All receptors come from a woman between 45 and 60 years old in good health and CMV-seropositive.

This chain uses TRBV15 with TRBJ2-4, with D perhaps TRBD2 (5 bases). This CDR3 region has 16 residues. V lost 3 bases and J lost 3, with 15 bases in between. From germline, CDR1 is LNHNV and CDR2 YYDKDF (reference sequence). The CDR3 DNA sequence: TGTGCCACCAGCAGGGGGAGTTCATGGGTCAAAAACATTCAGTACTTC. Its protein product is CATSRGSSWVKNIQYF.

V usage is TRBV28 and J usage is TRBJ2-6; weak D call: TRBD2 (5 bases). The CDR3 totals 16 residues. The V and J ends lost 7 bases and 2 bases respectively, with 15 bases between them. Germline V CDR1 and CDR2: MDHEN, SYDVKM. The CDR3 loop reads CASTPTTGTGANVLTF. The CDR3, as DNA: TGTGCCAGCACCCCTACGACCGGGACTGGGGCCAACGTCCTGACTTTC.

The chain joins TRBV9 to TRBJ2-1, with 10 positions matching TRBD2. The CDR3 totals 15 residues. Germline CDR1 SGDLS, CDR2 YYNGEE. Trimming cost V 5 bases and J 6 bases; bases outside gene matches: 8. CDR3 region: CASRRGAGGLNEQFF. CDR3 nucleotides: TGTGCCAGCAGGAGGGGAGCGGGGGGGCTCAATGAGCAGTTCTTC.

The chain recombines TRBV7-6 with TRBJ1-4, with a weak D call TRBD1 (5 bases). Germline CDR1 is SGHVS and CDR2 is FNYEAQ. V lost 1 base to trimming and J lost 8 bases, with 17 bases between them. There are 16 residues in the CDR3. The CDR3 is CASSLEGRGRREKLFF. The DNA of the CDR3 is TGTGCCAGCAGCTTAGAGGGAAGGGGCAGGCGGGAAAAACTGTTTTTT.

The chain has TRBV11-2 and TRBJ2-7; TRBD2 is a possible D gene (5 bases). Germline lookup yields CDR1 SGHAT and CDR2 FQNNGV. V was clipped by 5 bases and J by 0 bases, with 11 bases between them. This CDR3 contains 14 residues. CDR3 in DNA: TGTGCCAGCAGCCGAAGTGGGAGCTCCTACGAGCAGTACTTC. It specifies CASSRSGSSYEQYF.